This T cell receptor (beta chain) was identified during a study of T cells in localized non-small cell lung cancer. General study findings and limits: An association was observed between higher blood T cell density and longer overall survival.

This table comes from immunoSEQ multiplex PCR, and its TCRdb copy is limited to in-frame clones, with some not included. The sample yields some 22,000 clones, around 87% seen once. As concerns this clone: Its antigen is currently unknown.

This TCR was sampled from a man aged 35 to 69 with stage II lung adenocarcinoma. The sample consisted of PBMCs, taken before any cancer treatment.

The CDR3 DNA reads TGTGCCAGCAGCACCCGGACAGGAAGGTGGGAGCAGTTCTTC. Protein product: CASSTRTGRWEQFF. The chain joins TRBV11-2 to TRBJ2-1; 7 positions agree with TRBD1. Germline CDR1 is SGHAT and CDR2 is FQNNGV. Losses at the gene ends were 5 bases for V and 10 bases for J; bases not matched to a gene: 11. The CDR3 contains 14 residues.